This paragraph reports one TCR beta chain. Its target is not known. The entry originates in a study of shared clonotypes between healthy human individuals. Notes on the study in general: Clonotypes not shared had lower generation probabilities than those common to all four donors. The expectation was that sequencing depth would affect clonotype sharing among donors.

The V and J ends lost 3 bases and 0 bases, in that order; junction bases with no gene match: 4. This CDR3 is 15 amino acids long. Germline V gene lookup returns CDR1 LNHDA and CDR2 SQIVND (reference sequence). Data came from immunoSEQ multiplex PCR; TCRdb stores just in-frame clones and leaves some out. Among approximately 1.9 million clones listed, approximately 92% were seen once. The naive CD8 population came from CD45RO-negative cells selected for CCR7, without terminally differentiated effector memory CD45RA+ cells. The specimen sequenced was naive CD8+ T cells from PBMCs. J is TRBJ1-1 and V is TRBV19, with TRBD1 matching over 7 bases. This receptor was taken from a man between 18 and 29 years old in good health. Some clones in this sample may be carry-over from other donors' samples. In DNA, the CDR3 is TGTGCCAGTAGTATTCAGGGGGAAGTGAACACTGAAGCTTTCTTT. It yields the protein CASSIQGEVNTEAFF.